This note documents a single T cell receptor (beta chain) sequence. It has no known antigen specificity. Base-call qualities are not available, and no considerably larger clone is one nucleotide away. V has 6 bases trimmed and J has 8 bases trimmed; junction bases matching no gene number 6. Taken from the germline V gene (reference sequence), the CDR1 and CDR2 loops are MNHEY and SMNVEV. There are 14 amino acids in the CDR3, from cysteine to phenylalanine inclusive. This entry keeps only the CDR3 DNA: 42 bases, framed from base 1. Ficoll-Paque density gradient centrifugation was the method used to isolate PBMCs. The sample was run on an Illumina NovaSeq 6000. TCRalpha and TCRbeta cDNA libraries were constructed by 5'RACE with constant-segment primers, with sample barcodes and unique molecular identifiers being introduced. RNA was extracted from every sample with Trizol reagent. Amplification of the libraries took two PCR steps, and the second step added a second sample barcode plus Illumina TruSeq adapters. Libraries were sequenced on an Illumina NovaSeq with 2 x 150 bp paired-end reads. The original methods were these. Demultiplexing of reads and collapsing into UMI-guided consensus sequences were performed with migec v1.2.7. Using mixcr v2.1.11, the UMI consensuses were aligned to TRA and TRB V and J templates and assembled into clonotypes. Expanded or contracted clonotypes were those called significant by both edgeR and NoisET, with noise models trained on biological replicates. For edgeR calls, the thresholds were a false discovery rate-adjusted p below 0.01 and a log2 fold-change of 1. As an exploratory analysis of dynamics, PCA with hierarchical clustering was applied to max-normalized trajectories of the 1000 most abundant clonotypes. Separately sequenced CD4+ and CD8+ repertoires were used to assign a CD4 or CD8 phenotype to each responding clone. TCRdb reworked the public reads: Q25 trimming with fastp, MiXCR clone assembly, productive beta chains retained. A single entry per CDR3 protein holds the most common genes and DNA from its merged rows. The V and J calls come from TCRdb's annotation, not from the publication. Across this sample there are over 300,000 distinct CDR3 sequences, with less than 25% seen only once. The ten largest account for 21% of the sample.

These data belong to a study of T-cell memory formation after mild COVID-19 (dated by TCRdb to the early 2020s). Background for the entire study: TCR sequence clusters from the two donors were found to be largely donor specific. In a couple of donors, T-cell clones that expanded and contracted after mild COVID-19 were tracked by sequencing TCRalpha and TCRbeta repertoires over time. Two young, previously healthy adult volunteers made up the cohort, one male and one female. Overall study outcomes, separate from this receptor: Whether the second-wave clones peaking on day 37 were SARS-CoV-2 specific was not confirmed. Balanced CD4/CD8 phenotypes were observed for clones contracting from day 15 to 85, whereas a bias towards CD4+ was observed for a second wave of clones expanding from day 15 to 37. Contracting CD4+ clones appeared mostly in the CM and EM memory subsets, whereas CD8+ clones were enriched in EMRA. Some responding clones were found in pre-infection memory, which suggests that pre-existing cross-reactive memory T cells took part in the SARS-CoV-2 response. Only two mild cases were covered by the study, and larger cohorts that include severe cases with pre-infection samples were considered necessary.

The clonotype was recovered from a man between 18 and 29 years old who had mild COVID-19 (a few samples of this study predate the infection). The sample titles of this study are shuffled in the database, so cell type and time point are left out; the donor was told from shared clones. The sample comprised PBMCs or a T cell subset sorted from them (not recorded which). This sequence uses TRBV27 and TRBJ2-1; 11 nucleotides in the junction match TRBD1. The CDR3 protein sequence reads: CASSRTGGLYEQFF. DNA sequence: TGTGCCAGCAGCAGGACAGGGGGCCTCTATGAGCAGTTCTTC.